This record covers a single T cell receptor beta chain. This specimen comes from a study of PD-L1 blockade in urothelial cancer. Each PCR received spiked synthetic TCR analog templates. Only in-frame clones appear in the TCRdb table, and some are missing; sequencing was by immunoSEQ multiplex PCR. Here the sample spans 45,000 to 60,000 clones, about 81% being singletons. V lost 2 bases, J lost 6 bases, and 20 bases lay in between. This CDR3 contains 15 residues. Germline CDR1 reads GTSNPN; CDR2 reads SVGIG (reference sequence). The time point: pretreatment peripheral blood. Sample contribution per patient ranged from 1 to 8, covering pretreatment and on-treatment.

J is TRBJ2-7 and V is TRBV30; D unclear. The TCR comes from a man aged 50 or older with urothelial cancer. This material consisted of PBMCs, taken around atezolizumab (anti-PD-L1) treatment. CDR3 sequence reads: CAWSRVLAGRSEQYF. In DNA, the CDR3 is TGTGCCTGGAGTCGGGTATTAGCTGGTAGGTCCGAGCAGTACTTC.